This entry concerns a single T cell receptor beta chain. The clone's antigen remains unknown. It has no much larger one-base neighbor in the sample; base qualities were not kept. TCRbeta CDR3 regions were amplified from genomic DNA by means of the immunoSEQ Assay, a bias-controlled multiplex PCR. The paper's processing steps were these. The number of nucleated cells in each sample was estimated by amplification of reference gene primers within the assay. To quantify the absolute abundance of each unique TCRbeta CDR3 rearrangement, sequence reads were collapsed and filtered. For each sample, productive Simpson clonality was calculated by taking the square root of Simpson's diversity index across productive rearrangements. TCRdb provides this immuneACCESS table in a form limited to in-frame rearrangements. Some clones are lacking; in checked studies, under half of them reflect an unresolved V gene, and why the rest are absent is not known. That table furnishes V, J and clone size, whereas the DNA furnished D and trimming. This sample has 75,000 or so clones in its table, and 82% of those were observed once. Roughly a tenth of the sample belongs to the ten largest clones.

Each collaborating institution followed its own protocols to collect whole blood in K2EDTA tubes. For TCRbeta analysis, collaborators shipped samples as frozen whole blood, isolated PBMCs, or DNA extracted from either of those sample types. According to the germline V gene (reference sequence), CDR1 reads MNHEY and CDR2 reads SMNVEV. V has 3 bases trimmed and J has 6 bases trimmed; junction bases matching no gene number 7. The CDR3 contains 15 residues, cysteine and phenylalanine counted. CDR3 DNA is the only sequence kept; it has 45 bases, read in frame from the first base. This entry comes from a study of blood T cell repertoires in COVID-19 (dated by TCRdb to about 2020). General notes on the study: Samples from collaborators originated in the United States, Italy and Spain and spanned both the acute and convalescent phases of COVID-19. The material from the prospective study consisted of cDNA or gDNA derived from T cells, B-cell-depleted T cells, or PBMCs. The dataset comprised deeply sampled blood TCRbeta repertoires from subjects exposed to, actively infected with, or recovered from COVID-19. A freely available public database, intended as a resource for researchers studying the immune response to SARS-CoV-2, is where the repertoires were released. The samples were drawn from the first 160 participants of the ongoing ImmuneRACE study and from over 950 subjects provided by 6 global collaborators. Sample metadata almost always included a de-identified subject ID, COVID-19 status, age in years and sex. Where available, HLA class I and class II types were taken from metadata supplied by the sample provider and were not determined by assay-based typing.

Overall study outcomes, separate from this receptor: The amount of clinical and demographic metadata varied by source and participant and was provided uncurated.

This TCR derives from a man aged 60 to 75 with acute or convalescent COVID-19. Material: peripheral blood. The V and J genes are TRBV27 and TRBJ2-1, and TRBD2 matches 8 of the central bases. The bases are TGTGCCAGCAGTTTGCAGCGGGGGCCTGCCAATGAGCAGTTCTTC. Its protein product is CASSLQRGPANEQFF.